The rows below give T cell receptor beta chains drawn from one sample of a study of cytomegalovirus exposure and HLA in healthy donors. Sequencing used immunoSEQ multiplex PCR; TCRdb keeps in-frame clones, though not all of them. The data show almost 70,000 clones, with under 80% seen just once and 11% to 15% held by the top ten. Input material: PBMCs. These receptors all come from a male donor in good health and CMV-seropositive. CDR3s include the opening cysteine and the closing phenylalanine or tryptophan.

>TRBV7-9
CASSLWTGTNQPQHF
>TRBV5-1
CASSLVIGGYQETQYF
>TRBV9
CASSVGLAGVETQYF
>TRBV6-5
CASSLDSNTEAFF
>TRBV19
CASLGLAWNTGELFF
>TRBV5-4
CASSFQGRGQPQHF
>TRBV7-6
CASSLLTSGSSTDTQYF
>TRBV2
CASSLGVGTQYF
>TRBV30
CAWSVSPTYTDTQYF
>TRBV29-1
CSSIRGGGKYEQFF
>TRBV5-6
CASSLGIAGEQYF
>TRBV7-9
CASRATGTYEQYF
>TRBV11-2
CASSLEIGTEYNEQFF
>TRBV27
CASSILAGPLTDTQYF
>TRBV4-1
CASSQATGVSYEQYF
>TRBV5-1
CASSLVGAGYQETQYF
>TRBV7-6
CASSLAPGPNTGELFF
>TRBV4-1
CASSQDRGERSFSYEQYF
>TRBV29-1
CSVSNRGGQPQHF
>TRBV5-1
CASSFSLQDEKLFF
>TRBV10-3
CAITERDEQFF
>TRBV4-1
CASSQGVRGNYGYTF
>TRBV6-1
CASSERARGSSTGELFF
>TRBV7-9
CASSLGWGGTEAFF
>TRBV11-3
CASSPGTSNTGELFF
>TRBV19
CASSISSSGDTQYF
>TRBV6-1
CASSFTSDQETQYF
>TRBV2
CASSDRVSYNEQFF
>TRBV7-8
CASRGQGYEQYF
>TRBV30
CAWSVSGVHEQFF
>TRBV2
CASRVQGADGYTF
>TRBV6-5
CASSYGGGGAADTQYF
>TRBV6-1
CASNPQGMNTGELFF
>TRBV9
CASSATGDYGYTF
>TRBV6-1
CASSEFQGWSDQPQHF
>TRBV6-6
CASSRLAGVPEQFF
>TRBV25-1
CASSGSRQENTGELFF
>TRBV5-1
CASSPDITSTDTQYF
>TRBV7-9
CASSLGPGEGTDTQYF
>TRBV4-3
CASSQDPGELARNTGELFF
>TRBV7-9
CASSSPTGAAGYTF
>TRBV5-6
CASSLDRADEKLFF
>TRBV7-2
CASSGQGNADTQYF
>TRBV14
CASSRLAGVGGELFF
>TRBV10-3
CAISESLPGQGYEQYF
>TRBV5-1
CASSFTGYGYTF
>TRBV9
CASSDPLTPTGQLYGYTF
>TRBV29-1
CSVGGPSYGYTF
>TRBV15
CATSREGQFSGNTIYF
>TRBV30
CAWSGGTSAYNEQFF
>TRBV7-2
CASSSNLPEQYF
>TRBV9
CASQKGQGDGYTF
>TRBV19
CASSILQGYNEQFF